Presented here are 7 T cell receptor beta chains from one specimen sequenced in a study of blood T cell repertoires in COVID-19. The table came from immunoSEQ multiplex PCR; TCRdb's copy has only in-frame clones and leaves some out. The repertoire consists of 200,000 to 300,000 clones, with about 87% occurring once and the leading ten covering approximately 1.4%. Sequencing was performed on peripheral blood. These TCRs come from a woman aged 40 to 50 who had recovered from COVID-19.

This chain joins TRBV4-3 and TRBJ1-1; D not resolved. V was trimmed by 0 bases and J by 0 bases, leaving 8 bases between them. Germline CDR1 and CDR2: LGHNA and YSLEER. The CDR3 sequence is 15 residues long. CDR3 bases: TGCGCCAGCAGCCAAGATCCGGGTATGAACACTGAAGCTTTCTTT. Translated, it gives CASSQDPGMNTEAFF.

CDR3 nucleotide sequence: TGCGCCAGCAGCTTGGCCACTAGCGGGGGGCCGACTAGCACAGATACGCAGTATTTT. Translating gives CASSLATSGGPTSTDTQYF. The chain combines TRBV5-1 with TRBJ2-3, with 12 nucleotides matching TRBD2. Germline V gene lookup returns CDR1 SGHRS and CDR2 YFSETQ. The CDR3 extends over 19 amino acids. Trimming removed 0 bases from V and 0 bases from J; junction bases left unmatched: 8.

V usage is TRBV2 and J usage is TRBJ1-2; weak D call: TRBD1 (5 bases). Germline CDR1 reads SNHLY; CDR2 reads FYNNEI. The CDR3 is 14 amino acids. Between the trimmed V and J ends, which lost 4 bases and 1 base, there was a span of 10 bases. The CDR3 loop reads CASSAQGDNYGYTF. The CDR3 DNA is TGTGCCAGCAGTGCTCAGGGTGATAACTATGGCTACACCTTC.

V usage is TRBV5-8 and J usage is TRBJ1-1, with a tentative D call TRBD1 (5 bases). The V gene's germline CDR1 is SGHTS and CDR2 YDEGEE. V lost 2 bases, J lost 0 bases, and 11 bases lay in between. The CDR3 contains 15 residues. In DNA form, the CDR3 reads TGTGCCAGCAGCTTCAAGAACAGGCTGAACACTGAAGCTTTCTTT. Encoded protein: CASSFKNRLNTEAFF. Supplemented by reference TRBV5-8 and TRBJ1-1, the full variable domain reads EAGVTQSPTHLIKTRGQQATLRCSPISGHTSVYWYQQALGLGLQFLLWYDEGEERNRGNFPPRFSGRQFPNYSSELNVNALELEDSALYLCASSFKNRLNTEAFFGQGTRLTVV.

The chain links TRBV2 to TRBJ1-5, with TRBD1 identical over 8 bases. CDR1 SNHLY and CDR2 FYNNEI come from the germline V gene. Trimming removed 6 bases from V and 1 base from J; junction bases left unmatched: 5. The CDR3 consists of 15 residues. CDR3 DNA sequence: TGTGCCAGCAGGAAAGACAGGGGAAGCAATCAGCCCCAGCATTTT. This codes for CASRKDRGSNQPQHF.

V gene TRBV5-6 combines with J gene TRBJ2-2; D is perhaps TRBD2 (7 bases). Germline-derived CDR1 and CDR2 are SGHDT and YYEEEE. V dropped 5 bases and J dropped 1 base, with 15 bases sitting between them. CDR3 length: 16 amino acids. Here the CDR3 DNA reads TGTGCCAGCAGGACAGGCGGGGGCCGGAACACCGGGGAGCTGTTTTTT. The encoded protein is CASRTGGGRNTGELFF.

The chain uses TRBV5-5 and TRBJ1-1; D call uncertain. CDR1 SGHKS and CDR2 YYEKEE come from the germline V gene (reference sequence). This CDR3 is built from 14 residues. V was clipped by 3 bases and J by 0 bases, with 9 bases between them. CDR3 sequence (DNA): TGTGCCAGCAGCTACAGCGGCATGAACACTGAAGCTTTCTTT. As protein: CASSYSGMNTEAFF.